Listed here are 14 T cell receptor beta chains from one sample, sequenced in a study of graft-versus-host responses after intestinal transplantation listed by TCRdb under 2021. Receptor amplification or capture employed the immunoSEQ multiplex PCR assay. Imported from immuneACCESS, the table was reduced by TCRdb to in-frame sequences with V and J called. These copies leave out some clones; in studies compared against another copy, an unresolved V gene accounts for under half, and the cause of the remainder is not known. The sample table contains 50,000 to 75,000 clones; only one count was recorded for approximately 94% of them. Together, the top ten hold about 0.4% of the sample. The sample's time point label, decoded: cells obtained before transplantation from donor or recipient. The antigens of these receptors remain unknown. Sequences were derived from unstimulated CD4+ T cells sorted from spleen or lymph node cells, sampled before transplant. These receptors were collected from a human donor who was the organ donor for an intestinal transplant.

The genes are TRBV6-6 and TRBJ1-2, with D possibly matching TRBD1 (6 bases). Trimming removed 5 bases at V and 3 bases at J, with 10 bases between. Germline values: CDR1 MNHNY, CDR2 SVGAGI (reference sequence). The CDR3 runs 13 residues. CDR3 DNA: TGTGCCAGCAGTGTACAGGGAGACTATGGCTACACCTTC. Translated, it gives CASSVQGDYGYTF.

The genes are TRBV23-1 and TRBJ2-1; no clear D gene. TRBV23-1 is treated as an ORF (open reading frame) with a function not yet certain. The CDR3 covers 15 residues. Trimming took 8 bases from V and 0 from J, leaving 14 bases between them. In DNA, the CDR3 is TGCGCCAGCTGGGTTCGATCAAGCTCCTACAATGAGCAGTTCTTC. Its translation is CASWVRSSSYNEQFF.

As DNA, the CDR3 is TGTGCCAGCAGTGGCATCGGGTTGGGTCTTTACAATGAGCAGTTCTTC. This translates into CASSGIGLGLYNEQFF. The chain carries TRBV6-1 and TRBJ2-1; D unclear. Germline V gene data show CDR1 as MNHNS and CDR2 as SASEGT. V was trimmed by 4 bases and J by 4 bases, leaving 17 bases between them. This CDR3 is 16 amino acids long.

V is TRBV5-1 and J is TRBJ2-7; a weak D match, TRBD1 (5 bases). The length of the CDR3 is 12 residues. V was trimmed by 5 bases and J by 6 bases, leaving 12 bases between them. The germline V gene has CDR1 SGHRS and CDR2 YFSETQ. The CDR3: CASSFQGAEQYF. The CDR3 DNA reads TGCGCCAGCAGTTTTCAGGGTGCCGAGCAGTACTTC.

The V and J genes are TRBV10-1 and TRBJ2-5, with 7 bases aligning to TRBD1. Germline V lookup: CDR1 WNHNN, CDR2 SYGVQD (reference sequence). This CDR3 has 14 amino acids. Trimming at V came to 6 bases and at J to 3 bases, leaving 7 bases not matched to a gene. CDR3 sequence: CASRADRREETQYF. The CDR3 bases are TGCGCCAGCAGGGCGGACAGGCGGGAAGAGACCCAGTACTTC.

CDR3 sequence: CASSQERGRGEKLFF. CDR3 coding DNA: TGCGCCAGCAGCCAAGAAAGGGGGCGCGGTGAAAAACTGTTTTTT. The rearrangement uses TRBV4-3 and TRBJ1-4; 7 nucleotides match TRBD1. Germline V lookup: CDR1 LGHNA, CDR2 YSLEER. This CDR3 has 15 residues. V gave up 0 bases and J gave up 7 bases; unmatched junction bases: 5.

This chain links TRBV9 with TRBJ2-5; no definite D call. CDR3 size: 15 residues. The germline gives CDR1 SGDLS, CDR2 YYNGEE. V shed 0 bases and J shed 5 bases, with 14 bases lying between them. The CDR3 spells CASSVDSRGPETQYF. CDR3 DNA sequence: TGTGCCAGCAGCGTAGATTCTAGAGGCCCGGAGACCCAGTACTTC.

The genes are TRBV7-2 and TRBJ2-7; possibly TRBD2 for D (5 bases). Germline-derived CDR1 and CDR2 are SGHTA and FQGNSA. The CDR3 has 14 residues. V shed 1 base and J shed 0 bases, with 7 bases lying between them. CDR3 in DNA: TGTGCCAGCAGCTTAGGAGGGTTCTCCTACGAGCAGTACTTC. Protein sequence: CASSLGGFSYEQYF.

V usage is TRBV7-2 and J usage is TRBJ1-1, with a possible D match to TRBD1 (6 bases). Between the trimmed V and J ends, which lost 5 bases and 1 base, there was a span of 8 bases. From germline, CDR1 is SGHTA and CDR2 FQGNSA. This CDR3 contains 13 residues. CDR3 coding DNA: TGTGCCAGCAGCCCACAGGGGAACACTGAAGCTTTCTTT. Translation: CASSPQGNTEAFF.

This rearrangement joins TRBV7-9 to TRBJ1-4; the D gene is possibly TRBD1 (6 bases). This CDR3 is built from 13 residues. Germline V gene sequence: CDR1 SEHNR, CDR2 FQNEAQ (reference sequence). Trimming shortened V by 4 bases and J by 5 bases, and 8 bases separated the two germline ends. The DNA of the CDR3 is TGTGCCAGCAGCTACAGGGAGAATGAAAAACTGTTTTTT. Its protein product is CASSYRENEKLFF.

This chain links TRBV7-8 with TRBJ2-7; D is perhaps TRBD1 (6 bases). The V gene's germline CDR1 is SGHVS and CDR2 FQNEAQ. CDR3 length equals 14 residues. V lost 3 bases and J 3 bases, leaving 12 bases between the germline ends. The CDR3 spells CASSLGHGSYEQYF. The CDR3 DNA sequence: TGTGCCAGCAGCTTGGGACACGGTAGCTACGAGCAGTACTTC.

V usage is TRBV2 and J usage is TRBJ2-2; D unclear. Germline CDR1 reads SNHLY; CDR2 reads FYNNEI. This CDR3 is 14 amino acids long. Trimming removed 6 bases from V and 0 bases from J, with 8 bases in between. In DNA form, the CDR3 reads TGTGCCAGCAGCTTCGGACCGAACACCGGGGAGCTGTTTTTT. This encodes CASSFGPNTGELFF.

Here the CDR3 reads CASSLASGGTYEQYF. Here the CDR3 DNA reads TGTGCCAGCAGCTTAGCGAGCGGGGGCACCTACGAGCAGTACTTC. The rearrangement links TRBV7-2 to TRBJ2-7; 8 bases are a match to TRBD2. Trimming cost V 0 bases and J 2 bases; bases outside gene matches: 3. CDR3 length equals 15 residues. Germline CDR1 and CDR2: SGHTA and FQGNSA.

The rearrangement uses TRBV19 and TRBJ2-3; TRBD2 aligns across 14 bases. The CDR3 totals 14 residues. Germline lookup yields CDR1 LNHDA and CDR2 SQIVND (reference sequence). The J segment lost 5 bases and the V segment lost 8 bases, leaving 3 bases of the junction unmatched. The CDR3 DNA reads as TGTGCCAGTCGGACTAGCGGGGGGAGAGATACGCAGTATTTT. It specifies CASRTSGGRDTQYF.